The next 27 T cell receptor beta chains were all read from a single sample in a study of blood T cells in healthy people across ages. Through a sample-barcoded 5' primer and a J-beta primer mix, a second PCR was run for about 6 to 11 cycles. Each CDR3 protein gets one entry after TCRdb re-called the 5' RACE reads with MiXCR. Among roughly 2 million distinct CDR3 sequences listed, around 48% were seen once. Sequences were obtained from blood. These receptors all come from a woman in her thirties or forties in good health.

The V call is TRBV7-2, the J call TRBJ1-6; tentative D call: TRBD1 (5 bases). V gave up 1 base and J gave up 9 bases, with 13 bases separating them. Germline CDR1 is SGHTA and CDR2 is FQGNSA. The CDR3 runs 15 residues. CDR3 nucleotides: TGTGCCAGCAGCTTAGTTGACGTGAGGGGTTCACCCCTCCACTTT. This translates into CASSLVDVRGSPLHF.

The rearrangement joins TRBV5-1 to TRBJ1-2, with unresolved D. CDR3 length equals 15 residues. V was trimmed by 0 bases and J by 0 bases, leaving 9 bases between them. Germline assignment: CDR1 SGHRS and CDR2 YFSETQ. This CDR3 is CASSLGGRTNYGYTF. In nucleotides, the CDR3 is TGCGCCAGCAGCTTGGGCGGACGAACTAACTATGGCTACACCTTC.

This clonotype was counted between two and nine times. V is TRBV5-1 and J is TRBJ1-2; D might be TRBD1 (5 bases). The CDR3 has 13 residues. V lost 7 bases and J lost 4, with 14 bases in between. Germline CDR1 SGHRS, CDR2 YFSETQ. The CDR3 coding sequence is TGCGCCAGCGGACAAATGGGATTCTATGGCTACACCTTC. Translating gives CASGQMGFYGYTF.

The chain recombines TRBV29-1 with TRBJ1-2, with D perhaps matching TRBD1 (5 bases). The V end lost 2 bases, the J end lost 4 bases, and 11 bases lay between the germline ends. CDR1 is SQVTM, CDR2 ANQGSEA, per germline. The CDR3 spans 13 residues. The CDR3 region has the DNA TGCAGCGTTGAAATGGGACGGATCTATGGCTACACCTTC. Amino acids: CSVEMGRIYGYTF. Complete variable domain (other parts from reference TRBV29-1 and TRBJ1-2): SAVISQKPSRDICQRGTSLTIQCQVDSQVTMMFWYRQQPGQSLTLIATANQGSEATYESGFVIDKFPISRPNLTFSTLTVSNMSPEDSSIYLCSVEMGRIYGYTFGSGTRLTVV.

The V gene is TRBV6-2 or TRBV6-3, the J gene TRBJ2-6; 13 positions match TRBD2. This CDR3 is 20 amino acids long. V was pared by 4 bases and J by 0 bases, with 9 bases of the junction left unmatched. CDR1 is MNHEY, CDR2 SVGEGT, per germline. The CDR3, as DNA: TGTGCCAGCAGTTCGCGTGGGGGACTAGCGGGGCCCTCTGGGGCCAACGTCCTGACTTTC. Amino acids: CASSSRGGLAGPSGANVLTF.

V is TRBV20-1 and J is TRBJ2-7, with D tentatively TRBD1 (6 bases). Trimming stripped 3 bases from V and 7 bases from J, with 28 bases between. CDR1 and CDR2 from the germline V gene are DFQATT and SNEGSKA (reference sequence). The CDR3 has 17 amino acids. Here the CDR3 DNA reads TGCAGTGCTAGGGCGATCACCCCAGGGGATACCTACAATGAGCAGTACTTC. Residues: CSARAITPGDTYNEQYF.

Concerning this clonotype: The junction shows a germline mismatch at one end, possibly a read error. The chain joins TRBV4-3 to TRBJ1-1; D gene uncertain. The CDR3 covers 16 residues. The germline gives CDR1 LGHNA, CDR2 YSLEER. The CDR3 loop is CANSQGRGSLDAEAFF. CDR3 sequence (DNA): TGCGCCAACAGCCAAGGCCGGGGAAGCTTAGATGCTGAAGCTTTCTTT.

The chain carries TRBV29-1 and TRBJ2-1; D is perhaps TRBD1 or TRBD2 (7 bases each). V was clipped by 8 bases and J by 6 bases, with 20 bases between them. Per germline, CDR1 SQVTM and CDR2 ANQGSEA. The CDR3 consists of 14 residues. The CDR3 region is CSNRARGGGNEQFF. The DNA for the CDR3 is TGCAGCAACCGGGCCAGGGGGGGAGGCAATGAGCAGTTCTTC.

This clonotype appeared a few times. CDR3 region: CASTRLNSNQPQHF. The CDR3 DNA follows: TGTGCCAGCACCAGGCTAAATAGCAATCAGCCCCAGCATTTT. The chain uses TRBV2 and TRBJ1-5, with D hard to call. Trimming took off 7 bases at V and 0 bases at J, with 10 bases between the two ends. CDR1 is SNHLY, CDR2 FYNNEI, per germline. This CDR3 has 14 amino acids.

This chain joins TRBV29-1 and TRBJ1-2; D is unresolved. The ends were cut back, 4 bases at V and 7 bases at J, with 13 bases in the middle. Germline CDR1 SQVTM, CDR2 ANQGSEA. This CDR3 has 12 amino acids. The DNA for the CDR3 is TGCAGCGTTGTCATACTTGGAGGTGGCTACACCTTC. Its protein product is CSVVILGGGYTF.

This sequence joins TRBV20-1 and TRBJ2-5; 7 bases are shared with TRBD1. Germline V CDR1 and CDR2: DFQATT, SNEGSKA (reference sequence). CDR3 length equals 14 residues. With V trimmed by 8 bases and J by 7 bases, 16 bases remained unmatched. This CDR3 reads CSTRAEGAIGTQYF. The CDR3 DNA follows: TGCAGTACCAGGGCCGAGGGGGCTATCGGGACCCAGTACTTC.

This chain links TRBV2 with TRBJ1-2; the D is unclear. V was cut by 6 bases and J by 8 bases, with 13 bases left in between. Per the germline V gene, CDR1 is SNHLY and CDR2 is FYNNEI. This CDR3 is built from 12 residues. Written as DNA, the CDR3 is TGTGCCAGCAGGGGCGACATCGGCGGCTACACCTTC. The encoded protein is CASRGDIGGYTF.

The rearrangement links TRBV13 to TRBJ2-2; 7 bases line up with TRBD1. J lost 6 bases, V lost 5 bases, and 6 bases had no gene match. This CDR3 contains 14 residues. Germline V CDR1 and CDR2: PRHDT, FYEKMQ (reference sequence). CDR3 coding DNA: TGTGCCAGCAGCCACAGGGGTACGGCCGGGGAGCTGTTTTTT. This sequence encodes CASSHRGTAGELFF.

This clonotype came up many times. The chain links TRBV15 to TRBJ1-2; D gene ambiguous. The CDR3 consists of 13 residues. V lost 0 bases and J 7 bases, leaving 9 bases between the germline ends. Germline V lookup: CDR1 LNHNV, CDR2 YYDKDF (reference sequence). CDR3 sequence reads: CATSRDLSPGYTF. The CDR3 nucleotides read TGTGCCACCAGCAGAGATCTGTCGCCTGGCTACACCTTC.

Notes on this clonotype: Mismatch with germline at one junction end may stem from a read error. The V call is TRBV7-6, the J call TRBJ2-7; 8 bases agree with TRBD2. Germline V gene data show CDR1 as SGHVS and CDR2 as FNYEAQ. The CDR3 is 16 amino acids. The CDR3 sequence: CAGSLGKAGGRYEQYF. CDR3 in DNA: TGTGCCGGCAGCTTAGGGAAGGCGGGGGGAAGGTACGAGCAGTACTTC.

This clonotype was seen only a few times. The chain has TRBV20-1 and TRBJ2-6; D is undetermined. V was shortened by 2 bases and J by 0 bases, with 14 bases between the two germline ends. CDR1 DFQATT and CDR2 SNEGSKA come from the germline V gene (reference sequence). The CDR3 is 17 residues long. In nucleotides, the CDR3 is TGCAGTGCTAGACCTCAAAAACCGAGCTCTGGGGCCAACGTCCTGACTTTC. This sequence encodes CSARPQKPSSGANVLTF.

V and J are TRBV12-3 or TRBV12-4 and TRBJ2-4; possible D gene TRBD2, 5 bases. The V end was cut by 6 bases, the J end by 13 bases, with 25 bases between. The CDR3 totals 15 residues. CDR3 loop: CASSPGDSTIREQYF. CDR3 DNA sequence: TGTGCCAGCAGCCCTGGAGATTCCACGATAAGGGAGCAGTACTTC.

This clonotype was detected only a few times. The rearrangement uses TRBV13 and TRBJ1-2; possible D gene TRBD1, 5 bases. The CDR3 runs 16 residues. CDR1 and CDR2 from the germline V gene are PRHDT and FYEKMQ (reference sequence). V lost 6 bases and J 7 bases, leaving 24 bases between the germline ends. CDR3 residues: CASSLQREGDEGGYTF. The CDR3 nucleotides are TGTGCCAGCAGTCTTCAAAGGGAAGGGGATGAGGGTGGCTACACCTTC. The complete variable domain, with remaining parts taken from reference TRBV13 and TRBJ1-2, reads AAGVIQSPRHLIKEKRETATLKCYPIPRHDTVYWYQQGPGQDPQFLISFYEKMQSDKGSIPDRFSAQQFSDYHSELNMSSLELGDSALYFCASSLQREGDEGGYTFGSGTRLTVV.

The gene calls are TRBV5-1 and TRBJ2-3, with D tentatively TRBD2 (5 bases). CDR1 SGHRS and CDR2 YFSETQ come from the germline V gene. V lost 4 bases, J lost 1 base, and 19 bases lay in between. The CDR3 is 17 amino acids. In DNA, the CDR3 is TGCGCCAGCAGCCCCCCTGTGGGCGGACTCGGCACAGATACGCAGTATTTT. Encoded protein: CASSPPVGGLGTDTQYF.

The chain has TRBV20-1 and TRBJ2-7; 7 bases are a match to TRBD1. CDR1 is DFQATT, CDR2 SNEGSKA, per germline (reference sequence). The CDR3 covers 15 residues. J gave up 2 bases and V 3 bases, and 10 bases lay outside the gene matches. The CDR3 here is CSARDLTGKTYEQYF. The CDR3, as DNA: TGCAGTGCTAGGGATCTGACAGGGAAGACCTACGAGCAGTACTTC.

CDR3 amino acids: CSAFQESSYNEQFF. The CDR3 bases are TGCAGTGCTTTTCAGGAAAGCTCCTACAATGAGCAGTTCTTC. The chain is built from TRBV20-1 and TRBJ2-1; no firm D call. The CDR3 is 14 amino acids. Between the trimmed V and J ends, which lost 5 bases and 0 bases, there was a span of 11 bases. CDR1 is DFQATT, CDR2 SNEGSKA, per germline (reference sequence).

This chain uses TRBV5-1 with TRBJ1-6; weak D call: TRBD1 (5 bases). The germline V gene encodes CDR1 SGHRS and CDR2 YFSETQ. The ends were cut back, 4 bases at V and 8 bases at J, with 13 bases in the middle. This CDR3 has 14 amino acids. The CDR3 region has the DNA TGCGCCAGCAGCGTGGGGGGTCCAGATTCACCCCTCCACTTT. Translated: CASSVGGPDSPLHF. The full variable domain, with the rest looked up from reference TRBV5-1 and TRBJ1-6, is KAGVTQTPRYLIKTRGQQVTLSCSPISGHRSVSWYQQTPGQGLQFLFEYFSETQRNKGNFPGRFSGRQFSNSRSEMNVSTLELGDSALYLCASSVGGPDSPLHFGNGTRLTVT.

The V and J genes are TRBV5-1 and TRBJ2-3, with D possibly TRBD2 on 5 matching bases. Germline-derived CDR1 and CDR2 are SGHRS and YFSETQ. V was pared by 8 bases and J by 0 bases, with 13 bases between. The CDR3 consists of 14 residues. CDR3 amino acids: CASMDGLSTDTQYF. DNA of the CDR3: TGCGCCAGTATGGACGGACTCAGCACAGATACGCAGTATTTT.

This sequence joins TRBV5-1 and TRBJ2-7; 9 bases are shared with TRBD1. Germline trimming cut 1 base from V and 6 bases from J; bases unmatched to any gene: 5. Per the germline V gene, CDR1 is SGHRS and CDR2 is YFSETQ. The CDR3 totals 14 residues. The CDR3, as DNA: TGCGCCAGCAGCTTGCCGGGACAGGGTACCGAGCAGTACTTC. Its protein product is CASSLPGQGTEQYF.

The gene calls are TRBV27 and TRBJ2-5; TRBD2 matches 16 bases. With 5 bases clipped from V and 5 bases from J, the junction kept 8 bases outside the gene matches. From germline, CDR1 is MNHEY and CDR2 SMNVEV (reference sequence). This CDR3 region has 17 residues. The CDR3 region is CASSPGLAGGADETQYF. The CDR3, as DNA: TGTGCCAGCAGTCCGGGACTAGCGGGGGGGGCCGATGAGACCCAGTACTTC.

The chain has TRBV20-1 and TRBJ1-4; D gene ambiguous. Germline CDR1 reads DFQATT; CDR2 reads SNEGSKA (reference sequence). This CDR3 has 18 residues. V gave up 0 bases and J gave up 0 bases, with 17 bases separating them. CDR3 nucleotides: TGCAGTGCTAGAGATCTCGCGGCAGGCTCCGCAACTAATGAAAAACTGTTTTTT. Protein sequence: CSARDLAAGSATNEKLFF.

The chain recombines TRBV5-1 with TRBJ1-4; possibly TRBD1 for D (5 bases). CDR1 is SGHRS and CDR2 is YFSETQ in the germline V gene. Between the trimmed V and J ends, which lost 0 bases and 8 bases, there was a span of 20 bases. CDR3 length equals 17 residues. For the CDR3, the DNA is TGCGCCAGCAGCTTGGCAGGGCCGCGGGATCTCGCCGAAAAACTGTTTTTT. It is translated as CASSLAGPRDLAEKLFF.